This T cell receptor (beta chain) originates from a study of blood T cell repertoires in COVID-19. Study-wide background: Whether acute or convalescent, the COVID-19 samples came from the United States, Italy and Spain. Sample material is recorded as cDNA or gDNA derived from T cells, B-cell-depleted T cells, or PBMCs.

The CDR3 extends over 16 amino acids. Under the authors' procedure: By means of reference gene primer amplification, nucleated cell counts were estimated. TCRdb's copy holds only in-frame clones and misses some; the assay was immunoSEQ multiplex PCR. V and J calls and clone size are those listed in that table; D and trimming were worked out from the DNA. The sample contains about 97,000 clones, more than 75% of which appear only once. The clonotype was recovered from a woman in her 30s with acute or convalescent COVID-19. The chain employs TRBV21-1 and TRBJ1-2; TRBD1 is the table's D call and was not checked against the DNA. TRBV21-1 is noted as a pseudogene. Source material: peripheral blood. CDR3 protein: CASTKGGQGRRYGYTF. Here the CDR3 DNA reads TGTGCCAGCACGAAGGGCGGACAGGGGAGGCGATATGGCTACACCTTC.